Below are 11 T cell receptor beta chains sequenced from a single sample in a study of identical twins. TCRdb reprocessed the 5' RACE reads via MiXCR and lists one record per CDR3 protein. The data contain some 900,000 distinct CDR3 sequences, roughly an eighth of them seen just once; the ten biggest clones take up 1.5% to 2%. This sample also appeared in a second study, on yellow fever vaccine responses in identical twins.

Sequencing used PBMCs. The receptors originated from a woman aged 18 to 35 in good health.

The chain links TRBV10-3 to TRBJ2-3; D is perhaps TRBD2 (6 bases). This CDR3 region has 13 residues. Trimming pared 5 bases from V and 0 bases from J, leaving 6 bases between. The germline gives CDR1 ENHRY, CDR2 SYGVKD. In DNA, the CDR3 is TGTGCCATCAGTCGGGGGAGCACAGATACGCAGTATTTT. It translates to CAISRGSTDTQYF.

J is TRBJ2-7 and V is TRBV29-1; the D is unclear. Germline V gives CDR1 SQVTM, CDR2 ANQGSEA. Trimming stripped 8 bases from V and 5 bases from J, with 16 bases between. CDR3 length: 12 residues. This CDR3 is CSTKSGSHEQYF. The CDR3 DNA reads as TGCAGCACCAAGTCCGGCAGCCACGAGCAGTACTTC.

The sample holds many counts of this clonotype. The V gene is TRBV6-1, the J gene TRBJ2-2; the D is unclear. In germline, CDR1 is MNHNS, CDR2 SASEGT. This CDR3 comprises 14 residues. Trimming removed 7 bases from V and 6 bases from J, with 15 bases in between. The CDR3 region has the DNA TGTGCCAGCAACCGAGACTTTATGTCCGGGGAGCTGTTTTTT. It specifies CASNRDFMSGELFF.

The chain employs TRBV15 and TRBJ1-5; D is ambiguous. Germline assignment: CDR1 LNHNV and CDR2 YYDKDF (reference sequence). V lost 9 bases to trimming and J lost 7 bases, with 16 bases between them. CDR3 length equals 13 residues. CDR3 protein: CATGLPIGQPQHF. As DNA, the CDR3 is TGTGCCACGGGATTGCCCATAGGGCAGCCCCAGCATTTT.

This clonotype turned up a few times. V is TRBV5-5 and J is TRBJ1-1; D is unresolved. This CDR3 comprises 15 residues. Trimming removed 4 bases at V and 6 bases at J, with 19 bases between. Germline lookup yields CDR1 SGHKS and CDR2 YYEKEE (reference sequence). The CDR3 loop reads CASSLTGELRPEAFF. The DNA for the CDR3 is TGTGCCAGCAGCCTAACGGGTGAACTACGGCCTGAAGCTTTCTTT.

This chain joins TRBV28 and TRBJ2-3; the D is unclear. CDR1 MDHEN and CDR2 SYDVKM come from the germline V gene. The V and J ends lost 3 bases and 0 bases respectively, with 7 bases between them. The CDR3 runs to 14 residues. CDR3 sequence reads: CASSFGFSTDTQYF. CDR3 in DNA: TGTGCCAGCAGTTTTGGGTTTAGCACAGATACGCAGTATTTT.

This clonotype occurred a few times. This chain joins TRBV6-5 and TRBJ2-1, with D hard to call. V lost 6 bases and J lost 9, with 9 bases in between. Germline V gives CDR1 MNHEY, CDR2 SVGAGI. The CDR3 length is 11 residues. The CDR3 bases are TGTGCCAGCAGAAATATGGGTGAGCAGTTCTTC. Residues: CASRNMGEQFF.

This clonotype has just a few counts. This CDR3 is CSAMDGRANEQFF. CDR3 DNA sequence: TGCAGTGCTATGGACGGGAGGGCCAATGAGCAGTTCTTC. This chain links TRBV20-1 with TRBJ2-1; 8 bases are shared with TRBD2. This CDR3 spans 13 amino acids. J was trimmed by 6 bases and V by 4 bases; bases with no gene match: 5. The germline gives CDR1 DFQATT, CDR2 SNEGSKA (reference sequence).

Many counts were recorded for this clonotype. The chain combines TRBV2 with TRBJ2-3; the match to TRBD2 covers 14 bases. J was trimmed by 7 bases and V by 5 bases; bases with no gene match: 8. Per the germline V gene, CDR1 is SNHLY and CDR2 is FYNNEI. The CDR3 runs 16 residues. CDR3 nucleotides: TGTGCCAGCAGTACAGAGACTAGCGGGGGGGAGAATACGCAGTATTTT. Protein sequence: CASSTETSGGENTQYF.

The chain recombines TRBV9 with TRBJ2-1, with D possibly matching TRBD2 (5 bases). Germline values: CDR1 SGDLS, CDR2 YYNGEE. The CDR3 totals 13 residues. Trimming left V 2 bases short and J 4 bases short, with 7 bases between. In nucleotides, the CDR3 is TGTGCCAGCAGCGTCGGGATTTACAATGAGCAGTTCTTC. This sequence encodes CASSVGIYNEQFF. The full variable domain, with the rest looked up from reference TRBV9 and TRBJ2-1, is DSGVTQTPKHLITATGQRVTLRCSPRSGDLSVYWYQQSLDQGLQFLIQYYNGEERAKGNILERFSAQQFPDLHSELNLSSLELGDSALYFCASSVGIYNEQFFGPGTRLTVL.

This chain uses TRBV6-1 with TRBJ2-1; 11 bases match TRBD2. This CDR3 contains 18 residues. Germline values: CDR1 MNHNS, CDR2 SASEGT. V lost 6 bases, J lost 6 bases, and 16 bases stayed unmatched. CDR3 sequence reads: CASSASRLAGRKPNEQFF. Written as DNA, the CDR3 is TGTGCCAGCAGCGCGTCGAGACTAGCGGGACGTAAACCCAATGAGCAGTTCTTC.